This entry is about one T cell receptor (beta chain). The protocol was immunoSEQ multiplex PCR, while the TCRdb copy is restricted to in-frame clones and leaves out a portion. The data contain over 95,000 clones, around 89% of them singletons. The data were taken from a study of blood T cell repertoires in COVID-19. About the research overall: Acute-phase and convalescent COVID-19 samples originated in the United States, Italy and Spain.

Trimming shortened V by 9 bases and J by 6 bases, and 18 bases separated the two germline ends. The CDR3 has 14 amino acids. Germline V lookup: CDR1 LNHDA, CDR2 SQIVND (reference sequence). The source material was peripheral blood. The sequence was obtained from a woman aged 45 to 65 with acute or convalescent COVID-19. The rearrangement uses TRBV19 and TRBJ1-5; D is perhaps TRBD1 (5 bases). CDR3 residues: CASTPGQGIQPQHF. The CDR3 DNA reads as TGTGCCAGCACCCCAGGGCAGGGAATTCAGCCCCAGCATTTT.